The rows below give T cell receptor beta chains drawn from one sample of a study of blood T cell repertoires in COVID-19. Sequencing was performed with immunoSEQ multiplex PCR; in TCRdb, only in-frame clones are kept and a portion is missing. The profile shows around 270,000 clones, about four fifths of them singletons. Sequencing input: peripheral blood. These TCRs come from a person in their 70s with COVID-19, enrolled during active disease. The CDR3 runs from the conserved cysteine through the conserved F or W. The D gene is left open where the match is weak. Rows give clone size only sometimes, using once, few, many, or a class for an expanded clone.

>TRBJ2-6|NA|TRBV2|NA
TGTGCCAGCACCACTGGGGCCAACGTCCTGACTTTC
CASTTGANVLTF
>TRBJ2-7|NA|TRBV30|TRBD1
TGTGCCTGGAATAAACCGGGACAGACCTACGAGCAGTACTTC
CAWNKPGQTYEQYF
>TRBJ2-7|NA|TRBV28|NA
TGTGCCAGCAGTTTCAGGGGCTCCTACGAGCAGTACTTC
CASSFRGSYEQYF
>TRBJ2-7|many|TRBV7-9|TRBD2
TGTGCCAGCAGCTCCGGAGGCGGGAGTGACGAGCAGTACTTC
CASSSGGGSDEQYF
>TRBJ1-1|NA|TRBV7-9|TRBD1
TGTGCCAGCAGCCACCGGACAGGGCTTTCTTTTACTGAAGCTTTCTTT
CASSHRTGLSFTEAFF
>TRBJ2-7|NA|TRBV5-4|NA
TGTGCCAGCAGCGGCCCAGGGAACTACGAGCAGTACTTC
CASSGPGNYEQYF
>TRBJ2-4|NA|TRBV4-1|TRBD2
TGCGCCAGCAGCCAGCAGACAGGGACTAGCGGGAGAGTTGGGGGAACGGGCATTCAGTACTTC
CASSQQTGTSGRVGGTGIQYF
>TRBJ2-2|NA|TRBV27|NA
TGTGCCAGCAGGGAGTTGACCGGGGAGCTGTTTTTT
CASRELTGELFF
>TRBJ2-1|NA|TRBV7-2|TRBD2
TGTGCCAGCAGCTTAAGTGGGACTAGCGTTAACAATGAGCAGTTCTTC
CASSLSGTSVNNEQFF
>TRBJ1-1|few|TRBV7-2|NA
TGTGCCAGCAGCTTAACAGGGATGACTGAAGCTTTCTTT
CASSLTGMTEAFF
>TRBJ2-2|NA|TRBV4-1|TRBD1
TGCGCCAGCAGCCCCCCGGGACAGGGGAACACCGGGGAGCTGTTTTTT
CASSPPGQGNTGELFF
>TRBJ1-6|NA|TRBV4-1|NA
TGCGCCAGCAGTCAAGGCAGGGGAAATAATTCACCCCTCCACTTT
CASSQGRGNNSPLHF
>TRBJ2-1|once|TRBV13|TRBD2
TGTGCCAGCAGCGTAATGCCCCAGGCACTAGCGGGATACAGTGAGCAGTTCTTC
CASSVMPQALAGYSEQFF
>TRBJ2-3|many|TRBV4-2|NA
TGTGCCAGCAGCCACCCACAGTCAGATACGCAGTATTTT
CASSHPQSDTQYF
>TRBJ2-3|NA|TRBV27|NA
TGTGCCAGCAGTGTAGAAAGGGGTGGGATCAGCACAGATACGCAGTATTTT
CASSVERGGISTDTQYF
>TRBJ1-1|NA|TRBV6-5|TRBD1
TGTGCCAGCTATAAAGCGACAGGGGGTATCTCTGAAGCTTTCTTT
CASYKATGGISEAFF
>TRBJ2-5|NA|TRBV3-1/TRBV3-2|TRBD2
TGTGCCAGCAGCCAAGATTTGGGACTAGCGGCCCAGGACTTC
CASSQDLGLAAQDF
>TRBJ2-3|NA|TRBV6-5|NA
TGTGCCAGCAGGGGAGGCACAGATACGCAGTATTTT
CASRGGTDTQYF
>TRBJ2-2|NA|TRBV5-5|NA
TGTGCCAGCAGCATCGGGACAATCGGGGAGCTGTTTTTT
CASSIGTIGELFF
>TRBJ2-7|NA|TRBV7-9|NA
TGTGCCAGCAGCTCAAGACATTTCGAGCAGTACTTC
CASSSRHFEQYF
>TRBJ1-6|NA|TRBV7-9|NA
TGTGCCAGCAGCTCGGACAGAACGATTAATTCACCCCTCCACTTT
CASSSDRTINSPLHF
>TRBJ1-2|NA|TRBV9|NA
TGTGCCAGCAGCGGCAACAGGGTAGGCTATGGCTACACCTTC
CASSGNRVGYGYTF
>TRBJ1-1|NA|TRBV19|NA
TGTGCGTCGAAGGTGGGGGGTCGGACTGAAGCTTTCTTT
CASKVGGRTEAFF
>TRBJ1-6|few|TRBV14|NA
TGTGCCAGCAGCCGGCCGGAGGGTTCCGATTCACCCCTCCACTTT
CASSRPEGSDSPLHF
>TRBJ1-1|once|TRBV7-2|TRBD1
TGTGCCAGCAGCTTAGTGGGAACGGGGACAGGTACTGAAGCTTTCTTT
CASSLVGTGTGTEAFF
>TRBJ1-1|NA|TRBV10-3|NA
TGTGCCATCAGTGATGGGCAGAGTATCACTGAAGCTTTCTTT
CAISDGQSITEAFF
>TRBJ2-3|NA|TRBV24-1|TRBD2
TGTGCCACCAGATTCAAGCGGGAGAACACAGATACGCAGTATTTT
CATRFKRENTDTQYF
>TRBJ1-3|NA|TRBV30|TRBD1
TGTGCCTGGAACCCGGACAGGACGAACTCTGGAAACACCATATATTTT
CAWNPDRTNSGNTIYF
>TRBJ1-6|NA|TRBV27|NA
TGTGCCAGCAGTTTAACGTCAGACAGTAATTCACCCCTCCACTTT
CASSLTSDSNSPLHF
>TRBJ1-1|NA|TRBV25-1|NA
TGTGCCAGCAGGCAACAGGGACACGTAGGTGAAGCTTTCTTT
CASRQQGHVGEAFF
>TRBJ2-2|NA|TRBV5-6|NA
TGTGCCAGCAGCTTCGGGCAAGGGAGGGGGGAGCTGTTTTTT
CASSFGQGRGELFF